The T cell receptor beta chain under discussion was sequenced for a study of T cell repertoires in cytomegalovirus infection. Overall study context: Indications came from public TCR beta signatures; they pointed to CMV infection and to a matching HLA type.

The V gene lost 0 bases and the J gene lost 6 bases, with 6 bases spanning the gap. The CDR3 contains 13 residues. The germline CDR1 and CDR2 sequences are LGHDT and YNNKEL (reference sequence). TCRdb independently ran MiXCR on the reads; one entry per CDR3 protein. The sample holds 310,000 or so distinct CDR3 sequences, about a sixth seen once. This clonotype was found many times. Its target is unknown. Study-wide results and caveats: CMV-specific HLA-C-restricted TCR beta clonotypes dominated the ex vivo response.

Input material: PBMCs. The TCR sequence derives from a human donor in good health (CMV status not recorded). Some clones in this sample may be carry-over from other donors' samples. V and J are TRBV3-1 and TRBJ1-5; D uncertain. The CDR3 DNA reads TGTGCCAGCAGCCAAGATCAGGCTCAGCCCCAGCATTTT. As protein: CASSQDQAQPQHF.